A selection of T cell receptor beta chains follows, all from one sample in a study of T-cell reconstitution after alpha-beta-depleted transplantation in children. TCRdb used MiXCR to reprocess the PCR reads, holding one entry per CDR3 protein. The repertoire holds around 270,000 distinct CDR3 sequences, over 9% seen once, with 7% to 9.5% in the top ten. This sample comprised PBMCs, obtained before TCRalphabeta/CD19-depleted stem cell transplant. Every receptor here comes from a boy under three years old with acute myeloid leukemia, due to receive a stem cell transplant. Each CDR3 is given with its conserved first and last residue. Some rows have no size entry. The others give once, few or many, or a class for an expanded clone.

length,size,J,V,CDR3
13,many,TRBJ2-7,TRBV20-1,CSAAAWTVGEQYF
13,.,TRBJ2-1,TRBV6-5,CASGTPGGGEQFF
13,many,TRBJ2-7,TRBV12-3/TRBV12-4,CASSPGQGYEQYF
14,.,TRBJ2-3,TRBV7-9,CASKGLVNTDTQYF
15,many,TRBJ2-2,TRBV28,CASSPGTIYTGELFF
14,many,TRBJ2-7,TRBV29-1,CSVGTYDRFYEQYF
15,.,TRBJ2-1,TRBV7-2,CASSGAGGVYNEQFF
15,many,TRBJ2-5,TRBV12-3/TRBV12-4,CASSGLAGGRETQYF
15,many,TRBJ2-7,TRBV28,CASRVPGQGRDEQYF
13,many,TRBJ1-2,TRBV7-9,CASSLGQRYGYTF
15,.,TRBJ1-1,TRBV19,CASSIVGWGNTEAFF
13,.,TRBJ2-7,TRBV14,CASSQEVRIAQYF
15,few,TRBJ1-5,TRBV27,CASSLNPSGNQPQHF
12,many,TRBJ2-5,TRBV10-3,CAISGASETQYF
18,.,TRBJ2-2,TRBV6-4,CASSDSRRDPKNTGELFF
16,.,TRBJ2-3,TRBV5-1,CASSLGGQGRTDTQYF
16,many,TRBJ2-2,TRBV6-5,CASSFAGTGVGGELFF
15,many,TRBJ2-1,TRBV29-1,CSVLGLATTYNEQFF
15,many,TRBJ2-6,TRBV10-3,CAISDRESGANVLTF
12,many,TRBJ2-7,TRBV29-1,CSVRPDRREQYF
13,.,TRBJ2-3,TRBV29-1,CSVASQRTDTQYF
13,few,TRBJ2-7,TRBV23-1,CASRRRISYEQYF
16,few,TRBJ2-2,TRBV6-5,CASRSGDSANTGELFF
14,many,TRBJ1-2,TRBV2,CASSEQGAGYGYTF
14,.,TRBJ2-1,TRBV7-3,CASSYLGRNNEQFF
16,many,TRBJ2-2,TRBV21-1,CASSKDARGSTGELFF
13,many,TRBJ2-7,TRBV14,CASSQVILEEQYF
11,many,TRBJ2-7,TRBV29-1,CSAVWGYEQYF
13,many,TRBJ2-3,TRBV10-3,CAISGQGADTQYF
17,.,TRBJ2-2,TRBV5-1,CASSLAKPLETPGELFF
13,many,TRBJ2-7,TRBV5-1,CASSFGSSYEQYF
19,.,TRBJ2-1,TRBV28,CASSYTVGPGLAGGYEQFF
15,many,TRBJ1-3,TRBV12-3/TRBV12-4,CASKARRISGNTIYF
13,many,TRBJ2-1,TRBV20-1,CSASGRAINEQFF
13,many,TRBJ2-5,TRBV24-1,CATANRGQETQYF
14,.,TRBJ1-1,TRBV9,CASSVSSSPTEAFF
13,many,TRBJ2-3,TRBV20-1,CSARGPGTDTQYF
14,few,TRBJ1-2,TRBV12-3/TRBV12-4,CASSPLGVSGGYTF
16,few,TRBJ2-2,TRBV29-1,CSVDFPGQGNTGELFF
17,many,TRBJ2-3,TRBV14,CASSHLSGPAATDTQYF
13,many,TRBJ1-5,TRBV5-1,CASRLNSNQPQHF
16,few,TRBJ2-7,TRBV19,CASSIRHGGGPPEQYF
14,many,TRBJ2-5,TRBV5-1,CASSLETLRETQYF
12,many,TRBJ1-6,TRBV3-1,CASSLIDSPLHF
14,many,TRBJ1-6,TRBV12-3/TRBV12-4,CASRDSSYNSPLHF
15,few,TRBJ2-7,TRBV7-6,CASSLDGRQSYEQYF
14,many,TRBJ1-5,TRBV6-2/TRBV6-3,CASSYWDGNQPQHF
15,once,TRBJ1-4,TRBV7-2,CASSLVRTDNEKLFF
11,many,TRBJ2-1,TRBV29-1,CSVGLGDEQFF
20,.,TRBJ2-1,TRBV20-1,CSARRTSPTLMDDIYNEQFF
12,.,TRBJ1-1,TRBV2,CAKRQGAAEAFF
13,few,TRBJ2-7,TRBV7-6,CASKLAGVYEQYF
15,many,TRBJ2-3,TRBV15,CATSGTKGRVDTQYF
18,many,TRBJ2-1,TRBV12-3/TRBV12-4,CASSFGTGAIPPYNEQFF
15,many,TRBJ2-7,TRBV5-1,CASSHSGRSSYEQYF
13,many,TRBJ2-7,TRBV20-1,CSALPQQGGEQYF
15,.,TRBJ2-3,TRBV7-2,CASSLDGLGTDTQYF
13,many,TRBJ1-2,TRBV12-3/TRBV12-4,CASSGQGVGGYTF
14,.,TRBJ1-2,TRBV7-2,CASSLGEEDRPYTF
16,many,TRBJ2-6,TRBV28,CASSPFSESGANVLTF